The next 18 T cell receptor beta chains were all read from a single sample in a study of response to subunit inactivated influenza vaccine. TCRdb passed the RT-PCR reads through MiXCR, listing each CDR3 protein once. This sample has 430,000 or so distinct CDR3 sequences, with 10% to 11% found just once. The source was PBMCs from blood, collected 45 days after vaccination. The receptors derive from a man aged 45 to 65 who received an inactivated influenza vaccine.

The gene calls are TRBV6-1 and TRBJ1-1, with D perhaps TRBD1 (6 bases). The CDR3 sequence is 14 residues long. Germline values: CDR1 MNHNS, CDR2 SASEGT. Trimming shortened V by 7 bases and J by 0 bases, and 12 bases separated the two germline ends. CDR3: CASTDSGVNTEAFF. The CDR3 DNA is TGTGCCAGCACCGATTCAGGGGTGAACACTGAAGCTTTCTTT.

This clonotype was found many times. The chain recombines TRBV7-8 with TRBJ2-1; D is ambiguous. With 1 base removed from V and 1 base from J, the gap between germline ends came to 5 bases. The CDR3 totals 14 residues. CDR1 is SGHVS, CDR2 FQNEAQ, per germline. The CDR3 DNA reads TGTGCCAGCAGCTTAGTTTTATCCTACAATGAGCAGTTCTTC. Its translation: CASSLVLSYNEQFF.

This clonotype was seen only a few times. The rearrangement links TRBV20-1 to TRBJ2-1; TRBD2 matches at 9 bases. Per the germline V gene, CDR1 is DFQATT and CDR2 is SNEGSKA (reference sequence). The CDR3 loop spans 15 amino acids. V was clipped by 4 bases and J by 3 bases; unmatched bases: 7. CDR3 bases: TGCAGTGCTACGATGACTAGCGGAAGCTACAATGAGCAGTTCTTC. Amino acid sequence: CSATMTSGSYNEQFF.

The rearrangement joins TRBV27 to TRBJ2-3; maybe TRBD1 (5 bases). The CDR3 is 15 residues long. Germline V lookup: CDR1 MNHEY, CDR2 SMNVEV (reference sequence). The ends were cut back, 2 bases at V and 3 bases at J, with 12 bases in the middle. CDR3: CASSLSAQVTDTQYF. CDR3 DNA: TGTGCCAGCAGTTTAAGTGCACAGGTTACAGATACGCAGTATTTT.

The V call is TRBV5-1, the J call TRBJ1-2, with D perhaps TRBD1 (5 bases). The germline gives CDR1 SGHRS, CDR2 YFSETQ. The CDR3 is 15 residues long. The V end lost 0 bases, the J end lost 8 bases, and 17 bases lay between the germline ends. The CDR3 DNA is TGCGCCAGCAGCTTGGATTGGGACTCCCCCGAGGGCTACACCTTC. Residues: CASSLDWDSPEGYTF.

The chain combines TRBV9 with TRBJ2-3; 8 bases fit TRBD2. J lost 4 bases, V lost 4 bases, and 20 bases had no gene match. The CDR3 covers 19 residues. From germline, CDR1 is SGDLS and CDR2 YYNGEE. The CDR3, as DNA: TGTGCCAGCAGCTTAGAGGGGGAGAGAACGGGAGGGCAAGCAGATACGCAGTATTTT. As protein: CASSLEGERTGGQADTQYF. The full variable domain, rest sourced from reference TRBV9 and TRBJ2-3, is DSGVTQTPKHLITATGQRVTLRCSPRSGDLSVYWYQQSLDQGLQFLIQYYNGEERAKGNILERFSAQQFPDLHSELNLSSLELGDSALYFCASSLEGERTGGQADTQYFGPGTRLTVL.

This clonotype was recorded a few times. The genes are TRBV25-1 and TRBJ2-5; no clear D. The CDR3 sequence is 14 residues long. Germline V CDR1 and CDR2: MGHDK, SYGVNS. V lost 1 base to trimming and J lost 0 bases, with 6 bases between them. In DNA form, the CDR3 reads TGTGCCAGCAGTGAATTACCGTACCAAGAGACCCAGTACTTC. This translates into CASSELPYQETQYF.

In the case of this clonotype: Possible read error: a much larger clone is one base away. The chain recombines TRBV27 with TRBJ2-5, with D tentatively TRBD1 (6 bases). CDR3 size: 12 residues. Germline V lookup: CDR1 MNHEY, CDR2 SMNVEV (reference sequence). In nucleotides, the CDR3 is TGTGCCGGCAGCCACCTAGGGGGGACCCAGTACTTC. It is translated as CAGSHLGGTQYF.

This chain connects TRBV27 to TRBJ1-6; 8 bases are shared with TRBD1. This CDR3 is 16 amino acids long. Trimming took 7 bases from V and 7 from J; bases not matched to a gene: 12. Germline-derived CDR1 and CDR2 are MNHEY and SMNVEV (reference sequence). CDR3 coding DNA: TGTGCCAGCACGCAAAACGGGGACAGGACAAATTCACCCCTCCACTTT. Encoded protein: CASTQNGDRTNSPLHF.

CDR3 sequence reads: CASRVAGPSTYEQYF. The CDR3 nucleotides read TGTGCCAGCAGGGTAGCGGGACCTTCCACCTACGAGCAGTACTTC. The rearrangement joins TRBV6-2 or TRBV6-3 to TRBJ2-7, with 8 positions matching TRBD2. The germline V gene encodes CDR1 MNHEY and CDR2 SVGEGT. The length of the CDR3 is 15 residues. Losses at the gene ends were 6 bases for V and 2 bases for J; bases not matched to a gene: 9.

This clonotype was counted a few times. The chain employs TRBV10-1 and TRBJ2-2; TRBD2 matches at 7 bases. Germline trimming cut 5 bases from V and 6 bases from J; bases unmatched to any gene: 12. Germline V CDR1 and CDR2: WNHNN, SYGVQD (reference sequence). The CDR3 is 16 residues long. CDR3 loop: CASSRPGPSGAGELFF. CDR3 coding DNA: TGCGCCAGCAGTCGGCCTGGGCCTAGCGGAGCCGGGGAGCTGTTTTTT.

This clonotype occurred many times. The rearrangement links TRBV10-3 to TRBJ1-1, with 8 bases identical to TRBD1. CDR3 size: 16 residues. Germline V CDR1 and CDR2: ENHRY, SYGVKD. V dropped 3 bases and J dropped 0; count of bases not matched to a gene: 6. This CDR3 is CAISEGQGRVNTEAFF. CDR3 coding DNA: TGTGCCATCAGTGAAGGACAGGGAAGGGTGAACACTGAAGCTTTCTTT.

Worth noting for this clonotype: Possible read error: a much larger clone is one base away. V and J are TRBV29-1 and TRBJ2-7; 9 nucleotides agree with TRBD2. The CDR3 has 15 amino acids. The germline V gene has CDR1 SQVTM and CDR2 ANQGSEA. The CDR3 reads CSVRMTSGLSYEQHF. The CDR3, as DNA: TGCAGCGTCCGGATGACTAGCGGACTCTCCTACGAGCAGCACTTC.

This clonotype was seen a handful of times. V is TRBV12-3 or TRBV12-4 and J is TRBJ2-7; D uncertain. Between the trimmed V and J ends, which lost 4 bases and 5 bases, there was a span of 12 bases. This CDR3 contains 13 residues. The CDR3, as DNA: TGTGCCAGCAGTTCCGGAAAAACAGACGAGCAGTACTTC. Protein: CASSSGKTDEQYF.

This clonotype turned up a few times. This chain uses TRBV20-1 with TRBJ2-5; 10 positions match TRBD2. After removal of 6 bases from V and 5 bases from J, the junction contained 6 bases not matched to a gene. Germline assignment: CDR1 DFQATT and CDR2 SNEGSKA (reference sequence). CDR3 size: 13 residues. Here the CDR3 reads CSALAGGGETQYF. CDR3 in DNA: TGCAGTGCCTTAGCGGGAGGTGGGGAGACCCAGTACTTC.

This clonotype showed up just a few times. The CDR3 is CASSLTRESTDTQYF. CDR3 nucleotide sequence: TGTGCCAGCAGCTTAACGCGGGAGAGCACAGATACGCAGTATTTT. This chain joins TRBV7-3 and TRBJ2-3; 7 positions agree with TRBD2. CDR1 SGHTA and CDR2 FQGTGA come from the germline V gene. The V and J ends lost 0 bases and 0 bases, in that order; junction bases with no gene match: 0. CDR3 length: 15 residues.

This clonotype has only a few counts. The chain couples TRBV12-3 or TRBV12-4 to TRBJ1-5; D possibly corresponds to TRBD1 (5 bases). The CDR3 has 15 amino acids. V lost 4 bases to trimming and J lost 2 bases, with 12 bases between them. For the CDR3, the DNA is TGTGCCAGCAGTTCTTTGTTCAGGGGCAATCAGCCCCAGCATTTT. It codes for CASSSLFRGNQPQHF.

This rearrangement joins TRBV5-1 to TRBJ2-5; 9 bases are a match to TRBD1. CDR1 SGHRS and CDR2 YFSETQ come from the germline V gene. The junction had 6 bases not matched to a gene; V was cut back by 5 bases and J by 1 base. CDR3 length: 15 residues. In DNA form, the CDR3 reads TGCGCCAGCAGTACAGGGGGCGCCGGCCAAGAGACCCAGTACTTC. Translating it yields CASSTGGAGQETQYF.